Presented here are 14 T cell receptor beta chains from one specimen sequenced in a study of beta chain features in type 1 diabetes. Sequencing targeted expressed TCRB transcripts, as all isolated RNA had been reverse transcribed. Profiled with immunoSEQ multiplex PCR; TCRdb holds only in-frame clones, not every one. Of about 290,000 clones listed, about 8.5% are singletons. Sequencing input: central memory CD4+ T cells from blood. The origin of the receptors is a woman younger than 30 in good health.

This clone was picked up a small number of times. This rearrangement joins TRBV7-2 to TRBJ1-5; TRBD1 is a possible D gene (5 bases). Between the trimmed V and J ends, which lost 5 bases and 1 base, there was a span of 12 bases. CDR3 length equals 15 residues. CDR1 and CDR2 (germline): SGHTA, FQGNSA. The CDR3: CASSIAGTSNQPQHF. Here the CDR3 DNA reads TGTGCCAGCAGCATCGCCGGGACGAGCAATCAGCCCCAGCATTTT.

This clone was seen a few times. This sequence joins TRBV7-2 and TRBJ1-2; D remains unclear. CDR1 and CDR2 from the germline V gene are SGHTA and FQGNSA. V lost 5 bases and J 0 bases, leaving 13 bases between the germline ends. The CDR3 is 15 amino acids. Here the CDR3 reads CASSAGDLANYGYTF. The CDR3 DNA follows: TGTGCCAGCAGCGCAGGAGATCTAGCTAACTATGGCTACACCTTC.

The J gene is TRBJ2-5, the V gene TRBV7-2, with a tentative D call TRBD2 (6 bases). Per the germline V gene, CDR1 is SGHTA and CDR2 is FQGNSA. The CDR3 totals 14 residues. Trimming cost V 5 bases and J 5 bases, with 15 bases left between them. CDR3 loop: CASSGGRRGETQYF. CDR3 in DNA: TGTGCCAGCAGCGGCGGACGCCGGGGGGAGACCCAGTACTTC.

This clone was observed a handful of times. Here the CDR3 reads CAISEGQQETQYF. The CDR3, as DNA: TGTGCCATCAGCGAGGGGCAGCAAGAGACCCAGTACTTC. The genes are TRBV10-3 and TRBJ2-5; D may be TRBD1 or TRBD2 (5 bases each). This CDR3 region has 13 residues. Germline loops: CDR1 ENHRY, CDR2 SYGVKD. Trimming shortened V by 6 bases and J by 2 bases, and 10 bases separated the two germline ends.

The J gene is TRBJ1-2, the V gene TRBV6-5; D possibly corresponds to TRBD1 (6 bases). Germline V gives CDR1 MNHEY, CDR2 SVGAGI. CDR3 length equals 15 residues. V lost 5 bases to trimming and J lost 6 bases, with 19 bases between them. DNA of the CDR3: TGTGCCAGCAGTCCGGTATCCGGGACACCGAATGGCTACACCTTC. Its protein product is CASSPVSGTPNGYTF.

V is TRBV5-4 and J is TRBJ2-2, with D maybe TRBD1 (6 bases). V was clipped by 4 bases and J by 4 bases, with 14 bases between them. CDR1 and CDR2 (germline): SGHNT, YYREEE (reference sequence). The CDR3 runs 15 residues. CDR3: CASSGSRGPTGELFF. The CDR3 DNA reads as TGTGCCAGCAGCGGAAGCAGGGGCCCCACCGGGGAGCTGTTTTTT.

The sample holds a few counts of this clone. The rearrangement links TRBV7-9 to TRBJ2-3; D tentatively fits TRBD1 or TRBD2 (5 bases each). The CDR3 runs 16 residues. Germline CDR1 and CDR2: SEHNR and FQNEAQ (reference sequence). Trimming removed 6 bases from V and 2 bases from J, with 18 bases in between. CDR3 in amino acids: CASSLQGGGFTDTQYF. CDR3 nucleotide sequence: TGTGCCAGCAGTCTTCAGGGTGGGGGATTCACAGATACGCAGTATTTT.

This clone was detected only a few times. The chain joins TRBV6-1 to TRBJ1-2; TRBD1 aligns across 8 bases. The CDR3 is 14 residues long. Trimming took 1 base from V and 4 from J; bases not matched to a gene: 2. CDR1 MNHNS and CDR2 SASEGT come from the germline V gene. In nucleotides, the CDR3 is TGTGCCAGCAGTGAAGGGACAGGGCTCTATGGCTACACCTTC. Translating gives CASSEGTGLYGYTF.

This chain joins TRBV18 and TRBJ1-4; 10 bases map to TRBD1. CDR3 length equals 13 residues. V gave up 3 bases and J gave up 8 bases; unmatched junction bases: 0. In germline, CDR1 is KGHSH, CDR2 LQKENI. The CDR3 region is CASSPGQGEKLFF. The CDR3, as DNA: TGTGCCAGCTCACCGGGACAGGGGGAAAAACTGTTTTTT. Full variable domain (remainder filled in from reference TRBV18 and TRBJ1-4): NAGVMQNPRHLVRRRGQEARLRCSPMKGHSHVYWYRQLPEEGLKFMVYLQKENIIDESGMPKERFSAEFPKEGPSILRIQQVVRGDSAAYFCASSPGQGEKLFFGSGTQLSVL.

CDR3 DNA: TGTGCCAGCAGTTTTTGGGACAGGGTGTATCTGTTTTTT. It encodes CASSFWDRVYLFF. The V and J genes are TRBV28 and TRBJ2-2, with TRBD1 matching over 9 bases. CDR3 length: 13 amino acids. In germline, CDR1 is MDHEN, CDR2 SYDVKM. The V segment lost 3 bases and the J segment 14 bases; nucleotides outside the gene matches: 7.

The chain employs TRBV15 and TRBJ2-2; D uncertain. This CDR3 has 16 residues. The V end was cut by 1 base, the J end by 6 bases, with 15 bases between. Germline V gives CDR1 LNHNV, CDR2 YYDKDF (reference sequence). CDR3 in amino acids: CATSRVGRDPAGELFF. CDR3 coding DNA: TGTGCCACCAGCAGAGTAGGGCGAGACCCCGCCGGGGAGCTGTTTTTT.

Points on this clone: In the same sample, other DNA sequences code for this CDR3. V is TRBV29-1 and J is TRBJ2-5, with D possibly TRBD1 on 6 matching bases. The V end lost 6 bases, the J end lost 1 base, and 9 bases lay between the germline ends. This CDR3 has 12 amino acids. Germline CDR1 reads SQVTM; CDR2 reads ANQGSEA. The DNA of the CDR3 is TGCAGCGTCGGACAGCGCCAAGAGACCCAGTACTTC. Its protein is CSVGQRQETQYF.

The J gene is TRBJ2-7, the V gene TRBV10-3; 10 bases line up with TRBD2. Trimming cost V 2 bases and J 4 bases; bases outside gene matches: 8. The CDR3 length is 16 residues. Germline CDR1 reads ENHRY; CDR2 reads SYGVKD. In DNA form, the CDR3 reads TGTGCCATCAGTGAGGTTAGCGGGAGGAAAAAGTACGAGCAGTACTTC. Protein product: CAISEVSGRKKYEQYF.

This clone has a handful of counts. This chain joins TRBV7-6 and TRBJ2-1; no clear D gene. The CDR3 sequence is 14 residues long. In germline, CDR1 is SGHVS, CDR2 FNYEAQ. V shed 5 bases and J shed 5 bases, with 13 bases lying between them. The CDR3 region has the DNA TGTGCCAGCAGCCCCTCGCATGATCACAATGAGCAGTTCTTC. It codes for CASSPSHDHNEQFF. Drawing the rest from reference TRBV7-6 and TRBJ2-1, the complete variable domain is GAGVSQSPRYKVTKRGQDVALRCDPISGHVSLYWYRQALGQGPEFLTYFNYEAQQDKSGLPNDRFSAERPEGSISTLTIQRTEQRDSAMYRCASSPSHDHNEQFFGPGTRLTVL.